Presented here are 20 T cell receptor beta chains from one specimen sequenced in a study of blood T cell repertoires in COVID-19 (dated by TCRdb to about 2020). The library was prepared using the immunoSEQ multiplex PCR assay. The clones in this table, taken by TCRdb from immuneACCESS, are in-frame only. Not every clone is retained; where verified, under half of the shortfall comes from an unresolved V gene, and the cause of the rest is unknown. The sample includes 300,000 or so clones, with more than 75% observed a single time. 2% to 3% of the sample is taken by the ten largest. Sequenced material: PBMCs or T cells enriched from blood (not recorded which). These receptors all come from a man aged 55 to 69 who had recovered from COVID-19.

A single count supports this clone. V and J are TRBV15 and TRBJ1-2; D possibly corresponds to TRBD1 (5 bases). V lost 4 bases to trimming and J lost 3 bases, with 9 bases between them. Germline V CDR1 and CDR2: LNHNV, YYDKDF (reference sequence). The CDR3 extends over 13 amino acids. The CDR3 region is CATSTQGDYGYTF. The CDR3, as DNA: TGTGCCACCAGCACCCAGGGTGACTATGGCTACACCTTC.

This chain joins TRBV10-2 and TRBJ2-6; 11 bases line up with TRBD2. The ends lost 10 bases at V and 1 base at J; junction bases unmatched: 15. CDR3 size: 19 residues. Germline CDR1 is WSHSY and CDR2 is SAAADI. The CDR3 DNA sequence: TGCGCCACCACTAGCGGGGGCCTATCCCCCCAATCTGGGGCCAACGTCCTGACTTTC. Its protein product is CATTSGGLSPQSGANVLTF.

The V call is TRBV3-1 (or the pseudogene TRBV3-2), the J call TRBJ2-2; possibly TRBD1 for D (5 bases). Germline V gene data show CDR1 as LGHDT and CDR2 as YNNKEL (reference sequence). V lost 4 bases and J 7 bases, leaving 13 bases between the germline ends. The CDR3 has 14 amino acids. CDR3 amino acids: CASSPGHTGGELFF. CDR3 sequence (DNA): TGTGCCAGCAGCCCCGGACACACGGGCGGGGAGCTGTTTTTT.

The genes are TRBV11-3 and TRBJ2-1; 7 positions agree with TRBD1. Germline V gives CDR1 SGHNT, CDR2 YENEEA. This CDR3 has 13 residues. The V segment lost 4 bases and the J segment 7 bases; nucleotides outside the gene matches: 4. CDR3 residues: CASSSFRGNEQFF. The DNA for the CDR3 is TGTGCCAGCAGCTCATTCAGGGGGAATGAGCAGTTCTTC. Using reference TRBV11-3 and TRBJ2-1 for the parts outside the CDR3, the full variable domain is EAGVVQSPRYKIIEKKQPVAFWCNPISGHNTLYWYLQNLGQGPELLIRYENEEAVDDSQLPKDRFSAERLKGVDSTLKIQPAELGDSAVYLCASSSFRGNEQFFGPGTRLTVL.

V and J are TRBV6-2 or TRBV6-3 and TRBJ2-2; D unresolved. Germline lookup yields CDR1 MNHEY and CDR2 SVGEGT. V lost 0 bases, J lost 7 bases, and 3 bases lay in between. The length of the CDR3 is 12 residues. The CDR3 loop reads CASSYSFGELFF. In DNA form, the CDR3 reads TGTGCCAGCAGTTACTCCTTCGGGGAGCTGTTTTTT.

The V gene is TRBV5-4, the J gene TRBJ2-7; 8 bases fit TRBD2. The CDR3 covers 15 residues. The V gene's germline CDR1 is SGHNT and CDR2 YYREEE (reference sequence). V lost 4 bases, J lost 0 bases, and 6 bases stayed unmatched. The CDR3 DNA reads TGTGCCAGCAGCACGGGACTAGGCACCTCCTACGAGCAGTACTTC. This gives the protein CASSTGLGTSYEQYF.

The chain has TRBV27 and TRBJ2-3; 10 nucleotides line up with TRBD1. Losses at the gene ends were 6 bases for V and 4 bases for J; bases not matched to a gene: 7. CDR1 is MNHEY, CDR2 SMNVEV, per germline (reference sequence). CDR3 length: 15 residues. DNA for the CDR3: TGTGCCAGCAGGCAGGACAGGGGGGTTGCAGATACGCAGTATTTT. It codes for CASRQDRGVADTQYF.

The gene calls are TRBV5-1 and TRBJ1-2, with D maybe TRBD1 (6 bases). The CDR3 consists of 13 residues. Germline V CDR1 and CDR2: SGHRS, YFSETQ. V shed 0 bases and J shed 8 bases, with 11 bases lying between them. CDR3 amino acids: CASSLVAGVGYTF. DNA of the CDR3: TGCGCCAGCAGCTTGGTAGCAGGGGTAGGCTACACCTTC.

The chain carries TRBV18 and TRBJ1-1; D call uncertain. The CDR3 length is 14 residues. The germline V gene has CDR1 KGHSH and CDR2 LQKENI. V lost 3 bases to trimming and J lost 3 bases, with 11 bases between them. The CDR3 spells CASSPIALDTEAFF. CDR3 nucleotide sequence: TGTGCCAGCTCACCTATAGCCCTCGACACTGAAGCTTTCTTT.

This sequence joins TRBV5-6 and TRBJ2-5; 10 bases are shared with TRBD1. CDR3 length equals 15 residues. The trim removed 0 bases at V and 1 base at J, leaving 0 bases unmatched. Per the germline V gene, CDR1 is SGHDT and CDR2 is YYEEEE. The CDR3 DNA reads TGTGCCAGCAGCTTGGGACAGGGGGCCCAAGAGACCCAGTACTTC. This encodes CASSLGQGAQETQYF.

The CDR3 spells CASSLSGGRTDTQYF. CDR3 bases: TGTGCCAGCAGCTTAAGTGGGGGCCGGACAGATACGCAGTATTTT. This chain uses TRBV5-4 with TRBJ2-3; D possibly corresponds to TRBD1 (6 bases). The CDR3 has 15 amino acids. V lost 2 bases and J 3 bases, leaving 13 bases between the germline ends. Per germline, CDR1 SGHNT and CDR2 YYREEE (reference sequence).

The chain combines TRBV19 with TRBJ1-3; D remains unclear. Germline V gene sequence: CDR1 LNHDA, CDR2 SQIVND (reference sequence). This CDR3 region has 14 residues. Trimming removed 3 bases from V and 2 bases from J, with 8 bases in between. The CDR3 is CASSISGTGNTIYF. CDR3 coding DNA: TGTGCCAGTAGTATTTCGGGGACTGGAAACACCATATATTTT.

The chain joins TRBV11-2 to TRBJ2-7; TRBD2 aligns across 8 bases. This CDR3 has 15 residues. With V trimmed by 3 bases and J by 7 bases, 11 bases remained unmatched. Germline values: CDR1 SGHAT, CDR2 FQNNGV. This CDR3 reads CASSFAGLVIAEQYF. The CDR3 bases are TGTGCCAGCAGCTTCGCGGGACTAGTGATTGCTGAGCAGTACTTC.

The chain carries TRBV5-4 and TRBJ2-2, with a tentative D call TRBD1 (5 bases). The CDR3 totals 15 residues. V dropped 1 base and J dropped 2 bases, with 9 bases sitting between them. Germline CDR1 and CDR2: SGHNT and YYREEE (reference sequence). The CDR3 reads CASSLRQINTGELFF. For the CDR3, the DNA is TGTGCCAGCAGCTTGAGACAGATAAACACCGGGGAGCTGTTTTTT.

The V call is TRBV5-4, the J call TRBJ1-4, with D hard to call. The CDR3 has 13 amino acids. Germline V gene lookup returns CDR1 SGHNT and CDR2 YYREEE (reference sequence). V lost 4 bases, J lost 4 bases, and 8 bases lay in between. This CDR3 reads CASSEQINEKLFF. The CDR3 DNA follows: TGTGCCAGCAGCGAACAGATTAATGAAAAACTGTTTTTT.

The chain couples TRBV30 to TRBJ1-6; TRBD1 matches at 7 bases. Germline CDR1 reads GTSNPN; CDR2 reads SVGIG (reference sequence). The J segment lost 9 bases and the V segment lost 5 bases, leaving 10 bases of the junction unmatched. The CDR3 loop spans 14 amino acids. In DNA, the CDR3 is TGTGCCTGGGGTCCCGTACAGGGGAGTTCACCCCTCCACTTT. Translating it yields CAWGPVQGSSPLHF.

This clone showed up many times. This chain joins TRBV6-5 and TRBJ1-3; D unclear. This CDR3 has 14 amino acids. V shed 7 bases and J shed 0 bases, with 10 bases lying between them. From germline, CDR1 is MNHEY and CDR2 SVGAGI. The CDR3 spells CASISGPSGNTIYF. The CDR3 DNA reads TGTGCCAGCATCAGCGGGCCCTCTGGAAACACCATATATTTT.

V gene TRBV10-3 combines with J gene TRBJ2-3; 9 bases map to TRBD2. Trimming cost V 10 bases and J 5 bases; bases outside gene matches: 10. The CDR3 extends over 14 amino acids. Germline loops: CDR1 ENHRY, CDR2 SYGVKD. In DNA form, the CDR3 reads TGTGCCACGATAGCGGGAGAAGTAGGAGATACGCAGTATTTT. It translates to CATIAGEVGDTQYF.

The chain joins TRBV6-2 or TRBV6-3 to TRBJ2-1; TRBD2 is a possible D gene (6 bases). The V and J ends lost 5 bases and 6 bases respectively, with 17 bases between them. From germline, CDR1 is MNHEY and CDR2 SVGEGT. The CDR3 contains 15 residues. CDR3 DNA: TGTGCCAGCAGTCCCATTGGGACTTACCCCAATGAGCAGTTCTTC. The encoded protein is CASSPIGTYPNEQFF.

This clone appeared a single time. This chain uses TRBV6-2 or TRBV6-3 with TRBJ1-2; weak D call: TRBD1 (6 bases). V lost 2 bases, J lost 3 bases, and 7 bases lay in between. The CDR3 extends over 13 amino acids. Germline V gene data show CDR1 as MNHEY and CDR2 as SVGEGT. CDR3 bases: TGTGCCAGCAGTTACAAGGGGGACTATGGCTACACCTTC. This codes for CASSYKGDYGYTF.